This T cell receptor beta chain was captured by sequencing in a study of blood T cell repertoires in COVID-19. At the level of the study: Material from acute and convalescent COVID-19 was sourced from the United States, Italy and Spain. Nucleic acid was either cDNA or gDNA, and it came from T cells, B-cell-depleted T cells, or PBMCs.

CDR1 is SGHDT and CDR2 is YYEEEE in the germline V gene. The CDR3 length is 13 residues. Trimming pared 0 bases from V and 11 bases from J, leaving 12 bases between. Under the authors' procedure: Quantification of nucleated cells was approximated via reference gene primer amplification. Assay used: immunoSEQ multiplex PCR; TCRdb lists only in-frame clones, some missing. That table is the source of V, J and clone size, and D and trimming were worked out from the DNA. In the table there are about 260,000 clones, around 87% of which are singletons. The source of this sequence is a woman in her forties or fifties with acute or convalescent COVID-19. The chain recombines TRBV5-6 with TRBJ1-5; the D is unclear. Sequenced material: peripheral blood. Here the CDR3 DNA reads TGTGCCAGCAGCTTGGGGCCAAAAGTGGCCCAGCATTTT. This sequence encodes CASSLGPKVAQHF. The variable domain in full, with the rest retrieved from reference TRBV5-6 and TRBJ1-5, is DAGVTQSPTHLIKTRGQQVTLRCSPKSGHDTVSWYQQALGQGPQFIFQYYEEEERQRGNFPDRFSGHQFPNYSSELNVNALLLGDSALYLCASSLGPKVAQHFGDGTRLSIL.